The 9 T cell receptor beta chains presented below share a single source sample, sequenced in a study of Tregs in tolerant kidney transplant recipients. Repertoires were generated with immunoSEQ multiplex PCR, while TCRdb's copy carries only in-frame clones and drops some. This table holds about 60,000 clones, roughly 92% found once. The specimen comprised CD8+ T cells from blood, sampled before the transplant. The origin of the receptors is a human donor who received a combined kidney and bone marrow transplant.

The chain employs TRBV2 and TRBJ1-5; D possibly corresponds to TRBD1 (5 bases). Between the trimmed V and J ends, which lost 11 bases and 7 bases, there was a span of 18 bases. Germline V gene lookup returns CDR1 SNHLY and CDR2 FYNNEI. This CDR3 has 13 residues. CDR3 bases: TGTGCCTCACGGGGGAGGGTAGGGCAGCCCCAGCATTTT. The encoded protein is CASRGRVGQPQHF.

To note about this clone: Other nucleotide sequences from this sample produce the same CDR3. The chain uses TRBV7-6 and TRBJ1-6; D remains unclear. The CDR3 has 13 amino acids. Deletions cut 6 bases from V and 6 bases from J, with 9 bases between. CDR1 and CDR2 from the germline V gene are SGHVS and FNYEAQ. CDR3 bases: TGTGCCAGCAGGACCGGGAGTAATTCACCCCTCCACTTT. Amino acids: CASRTGSNSPLHF.

The chain combines TRBV19 with TRBJ1-1; 10 bases agree with TRBD1. Trimming took 6 bases from V and 1 from J; bases not matched to a gene: 5. This CDR3 comprises 15 residues. Germline loops: CDR1 LNHDA, CDR2 SQIVND (reference sequence). The CDR3 DNA sequence: TGTGCCAGTAGAGGTTGGACAGGGGGGAACACTGAAGCTTTCTTT. Translation: CASRGWTGGNTEAFF.

The CDR3 coding sequence is TGCGCCAGCAGCTCCGAGACTAGCGGGGGGCACTCCACCTCCTACGAGCAGTACTTC. This translates into CASSSETSGGHSTSYEQYF. The chain couples TRBV5-1 to TRBJ2-7, with 13 bases aligning to TRBD2. This CDR3 region has 19 residues. With V trimmed by 3 bases and J by 0 bases, 12 bases remained unmatched. In germline, CDR1 is SGHRS, CDR2 YFSETQ.

The V call is TRBV5-6, the J call TRBJ2-2, with no clear D. The CDR3 is made up of 12 amino acids. Germline V gene data show CDR1 as SGHDT and CDR2 as YYEEEE. V dropped 2 bases and J dropped 8 bases, with 7 bases sitting between them. The CDR3 coding sequence is TGTGCCAGCAGCTTTGGTCGGGGGGAGCTGTTTTTT. Translating it yields CASSFGRGELFF.

This chain connects TRBV30 to TRBJ2-7, with 10 bases aligning to TRBD1. Germline V lookup: CDR1 GTSNPN, CDR2 SVGIG (reference sequence). V was clipped by 2 bases and J by 6 bases; unmatched bases: 4. This CDR3 is 13 amino acids long. Here the CDR3 reads CAWSIGTGVEQYF. The DNA for the CDR3 is TGTGCCTGGAGTATCGGGACAGGGGTCGAGCAGTACTTC.

This clone was seen only a few times. This chain links TRBV27 with TRBJ2-3; 10 bases match TRBD2. CDR3 length: 14 residues. Germline lookup yields CDR1 MNHEY and CDR2 SMNVEV (reference sequence). V shed 6 bases, J shed 5 bases, and the junction held 5 bases outside the gene matches. The CDR3 DNA sequence: TGTGCCAGCAGAGACAGCGGGGGGGTAGATACGCAGTATTTT. Its protein product is CASRDSGGVDTQYF.

The genes are TRBV5-6 and TRBJ2-1; the D gene is possibly TRBD2 (6 bases). The V gene's germline CDR1 is SGHDT and CDR2 YYEEEE. The CDR3 consists of 14 residues. The V end was cut by 2 bases, the J end by 3 bases, with 9 bases between. CDR3 sequence (DNA): TGTGCCAGCAGCTTCCTAGCGTACTACAATGAGCAGTTCTTC. It yields the protein CASSFLAYYNEQFF.

CDR3 amino acids: CASSSLAQTYNEQFF. Written as DNA, the CDR3 is TGTGCCAGCAGCTCCCTAGCGCAAACTTACAATGAGCAGTTCTTC. This rearrangement joins TRBV6-5 to TRBJ2-1; tentative D call: TRBD2 (6 bases). The CDR3 contains 15 residues. The V and J ends lost 6 bases and 4 bases respectively, with 16 bases between them. The germline V gene encodes CDR1 MNHEY and CDR2 SVGAGI.